This paragraph reports one T cell receptor beta chain. This entry comes from a study of beta chain features in type 1 diabetes. Every single donor gave one heparinised blood draw, and these averaged approximately 100 mL. The length of the CDR3 is 18 residues. Germline V lookup: CDR1 LNHNV, CDR2 YYDKDF (reference sequence). V gave up 3 bases and J gave up 1 base, with 18 bases separating them. Investigators reverse transcribed all isolated RNA, so they sequenced expressed TCRB transcripts. Generated by immunoSEQ multiplex PCR, the TCRdb table keeps only in-frame clones and is missing some. Of about 470,000 clones listed, about 29% are singletons.

The sample comprised naive CD4+ T cells from blood. This TCR came from a man younger than 30 in good health. This chain links TRBV15 with TRBJ2-2; the D call may be TRBD1 or TRBD2 (5 bases each). In nucleotides, the CDR3 is TGTGCCACCAGCAGTCCGAGGGGTTCCGAGGGGAACACCGGGGAGCTGTTTTTT. Encoded protein: CATSSPRGSEGNTGELFF.